This entry features one T cell receptor beta chain sequence. Its specificity is unknown. TCRdb re-analysed the reads in MiXCR, keeping a single row per CDR3 protein. The repertoire includes hundreds of thousands of distinct CDR3 sequences, about two fifths of them detected once, and approximately 40% sits in the top ten. CDR3 length: 15 residues. The V end was cut by 1 base, the J end by 2 bases, with 9 bases between. CDR1 is SGHTA and CDR2 is FQGNSA in the germline V gene. The sample originates from a study of T cell repertoires in cytomegalovirus infection. Study context: Public TCR beta signatures provided an indication of both CMV infection and a matching HLA type.

Study-wide findings and caveats: Ex vivo, HLA-C-restricted CMV-specific TCR beta clonotypes prevailed over the rest of the response.

The chain recombines TRBV7-2 with TRBJ2-1; no clear D. The sample in question was cultured PBMCs, obtained from culture after CMV antigen stimulation. The clonotype originates from a human donor in good health (CMV status not recorded). Some clones in this sample may be carry-over from other donors' samples. The CDR3 is CASSLGLLPYNEQFF. Here the CDR3 DNA reads TGTGCCAGCAGCTTAGGGTTACTTCCCTACAATGAGCAGTTCTTC.